The source of this TCR gamma chain is a study of γδ T cells in repeated Plasmodium falciparum infection. Germline trimming cut 1 base from V and 5 bases from J; bases unmatched to any gene: 2. This CDR3 has 16 residues. The germline V gene has CDR1 GITISATS and CDR2 ISYDGTV (reference sequence). In its sample, this clone ranks as medium-sized. A read error is possible here, since a much larger clone lies one base away. Other DNA sequences in the sample encode the same CDR3. TCRdb re-called the multiplex PCR reads using CATT. The sample yields 11,000 to 15,000 gamma-chain clones, 1.5% to 2% seen once. Gammadelta T cells were flow-sorted from PBMC into Vgamma9/Vdelta2+ and Vdelta2-negative populations for bulk analysis.

Sequencing was carried out using gamma-delta T cells from blood. The clonotype was recovered from a pool of human donors (malaria-infected and uninfected, not separated). The chain links TRGV9 to TRGJP. The CDR3 region is CALWEVEELGKKIKVF. In DNA form, the CDR3 reads TGTGCCTTGTGGGAGGTAGAAGAGTTGGGCAAAAAAATCAAGGTATTT.